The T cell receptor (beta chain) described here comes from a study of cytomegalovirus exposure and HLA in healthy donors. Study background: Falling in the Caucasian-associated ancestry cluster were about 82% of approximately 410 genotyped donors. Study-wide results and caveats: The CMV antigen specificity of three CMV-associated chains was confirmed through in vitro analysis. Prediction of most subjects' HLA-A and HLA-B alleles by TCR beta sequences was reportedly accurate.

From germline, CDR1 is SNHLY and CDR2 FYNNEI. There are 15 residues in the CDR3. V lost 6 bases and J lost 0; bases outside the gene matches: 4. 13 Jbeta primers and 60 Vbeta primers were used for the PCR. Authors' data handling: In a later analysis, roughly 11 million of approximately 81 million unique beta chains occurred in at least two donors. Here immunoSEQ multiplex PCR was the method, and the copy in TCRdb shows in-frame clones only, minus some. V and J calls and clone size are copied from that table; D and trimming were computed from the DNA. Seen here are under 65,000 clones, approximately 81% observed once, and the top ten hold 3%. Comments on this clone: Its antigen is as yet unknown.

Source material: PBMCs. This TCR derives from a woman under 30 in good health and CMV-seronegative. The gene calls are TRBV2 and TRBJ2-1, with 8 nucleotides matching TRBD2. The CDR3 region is CASRRSGSSYNEQFF. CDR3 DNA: TGTGCCAGCAGGAGAAGCGGGAGCTCCTACAATGAGCAGTTCTTC.